This T cell receptor (beta chain) was captured in a study of cytomegalovirus exposure and HLA in healthy donors (dated by TCRdb to 2015 to 2018). In terms of the full investigation: An earlier analysis of 587 of the donors reported approximately 300 Gb of sequence data and 117 million unique TCR beta sequences obtained from about 179 million T cells. An earlier analysis of 450 to 750 of the donors used high-throughput TCR beta sequencing to judge whether each TCR beta V gene segment behaved as functional or pseudogenic. The later analysis used no new phenotypic data to find candidate immune exposures, relying instead on TCR beta sequences and their occurrence across donors. Besides the first cohort of 500 to 700 subjects, a separate validation cohort made up of over 100 different subjects was used. The study combined high-throughput TCR immunosequencing, statistical association of individual TCRs with disease status, and machine learning to predict cytomegalovirus infection status. Donor age, sex, ethnicity and CMV serostatus were compiled alongside the repertoire data. A later genetic analysis took genome-wide SNP genotypes for about 55% of the roughly 670 donors and used that subset as a discovery cohort. Every repertoire in the discovery cohort had been generated on one and the same sequencing platform. HLA typing covered class I and class II loci at four-digit resolution. The genetic ancestry cluster associated with self-reported Caucasian donors included around 76% of the roughly 390 genotyped donors. The study profiled the T cell repertoires of about 640 subjects by immunosequencing and related them to cytomegalovirus serostatus. The number of donors typed differed by locus, with 629-630 for A, B, C, DRB1 and DQB1, roughly 520 for DQA1, approximately 580 for DPA1, and around 430 for DPB1. The study aimed to test whether signatures of past pathogen exposure could be identified by cataloging public T cell receptors. Across roughly 420 genotyped donors of the cohort, an average of roughly 250,000 unique TCR beta nucleotide sequences per donor were sequenced, and 15% to 20% of those sequences were non-productive. About 280 gigabases of sequencing data and roughly 81 million unique TCR sequences made up an early release that covered nearly 650 HLA-typed donors. In a later analysis, previously published TCR beta repertoires from 550 to 750 donors were re-analyzed and high-resolution HLA genotyping was added so that TCR occurrence patterns could be studied. Several DR-DQ haplotypes were handled as single units for association and clustering because linkage in the cohort was strong.

Overall study outcomes, separate from this receptor: A later analysis found that TCR association rates varied across HLA loci, with DRB1 alleles showing the most associated TCRs and HLA-C alleles the fewest. According to a later genetic analysis, donors in an Asian-associated ancestry cluster had fewer N-insertions in productive TCRs than the approximately 700-donor mean. A cluster of highly shared sequence variants was judged likely to be a technical artifact of the sequencing pipeline. A later genetic analysis associated a missense DCLRE1C variant with V-gene and J-gene trimming of TCR beta chains, and an independent cohort replicated the association. In both the original and validation cohorts, the classifier was reported to diagnose cytomegalovirus status with high specificity and sensitivity. The only immune exposure information available for the cohort was CMV serostatus. HLA typing was unavailable for some donors at each locus, so association tests used only the typed subset. A further reported finding was that TCR beta sequences accurately predicted the HLA-A and HLA-B alleles for most subjects in the first cohort. A later analysis reported that several top co-occurrence clusters appeared linked to parvovirus B19, influenza, CMV and Epstein-Barr virus. Most TCR sequences were observed very rarely across donors, whereas some public TCRs were present in many individuals. According to the authors, the approach could potentially be generalized to other disease states and immunological phenotypes. A few of the identified cytomegalovirus-associated TCR beta chains were confirmed in vitro to be specific for cytomegalovirus antigens. The study gave a list of more than 150 TCR beta chains associated with cytomegalovirus. An earlier analysis of approximately 600 of the donors showed that most TCR beta V segments appeared in productive rearrangements either about 87% or about 30% of the time, which broadly matched IMGT annotations. Because the 87-base-pair reads could not distinguish some IMGT-functional V segments, including TRBV6-2 and TRBV6-3, those segments were excluded. A later analysis associated about 18,000 TCR beta sequences with specific HLA alleles at a false discovery rate of 0.05. This cohort had only TCR beta chains sequenced, and the lack of alpha or paired-chain data limited which features could be detected. Presence/absence analyses assumed roughly uniform sequencing depth across donors, an assumption that may not hold. Because counts were too low, under 20 rarely observed V segments, including chromosome 9 orphons, were left out of the earlier analysis of about 500 of the donors. In a later analysis, most CMV-associated TCR beta chains were found to appear HLA-restricted, with HLA associations seemingly driven largely by CMV exposure. When HLA alleles, especially DR and DQ, strongly co-occurred, attributing TCR associations to individual alleles was difficult. Correlated functional status among segregating V segments might reflect linkage disequilibrium, but an unknown experimental factor could not be ruled out. In a later analysis, HLA-associated TCR beta chains showed more clonal expansion and lower generation probabilities than non-associated chains that were equally common.

The library came from the immunoSEQ multiplex PCR assay. For the multiplex PCR, a mixture combining 60 forward primers for TCR Vbeta segments and 13 reverse primers for TCR Jbeta segments was used. The CDR3 region of rearranged TCR beta genes was amplified from genomic DNA by a multiplex PCR assay. Amplified TCR beta libraries were sequenced as 87-base-pair reads on the Illumina HiSeq System. The authors' pipeline ran thus. In a later analysis, roughly 80 million unique TCR beta chains were counted across the 500 to 850 repertoires, and approximately 9.9 million of these chains were shared by at least two donors. Raw reads were error-corrected and collapsed into unique sequences with a nearest-neighbor algorithm that merged closely related sequences to remove PCR and sequencing errors. Alignment of CDR3 sequences to IMGT reference sequences was used to assign V, D and J gene segments. For a sequence to be retained, a match of at least six nucleotides was required to both a V gene segment and a J gene segment. Rearrangements were classified as productive when the CDR3 lacked stop codons and remained in frame with V and J, and all other rearrangements were classified as non-productive. Following IMGT convention, CDR3 was defined as the stretch from the second conserved V-encoded cysteine up to the conserved J-encoded phenylalanine. In an earlier analysis of more than 550 of the donors, sequences lacking an unambiguous match to a single V gene segment were excluded. An earlier analysis of approximately 590 of the donors called V segments functional above 56.7% productive rearrangements and segregating when the between-donor standard deviation exceeded 5%. A statistical classification framework was built to diagnose cytomegalovirus status from the catalog of TCR beta chain sequences. V and J gene assignment, in a later analysis, came from comparing TCR nucleotide sequences with IMGT/GENE-DB human TR gene sequences. In a later analysis, CDR3 sequences and most-parsimonious VDJ recombination scenarios were assigned using the TCRdist pipeline. In a later analysis, each TCR beta chain was defined by its CDR3 amino acid sequence together with its V-gene family, and reads lacking a unique V-gene family were excluded. To address suspected cross-contamination and a sequencing artifact, a later analysis removed 550 to 750 highly shared, low-generation-probability nucleotide sequences. A later analysis calculated a clonal expansion index for each public chain from normalized within-repertoire ranks of inferred template counts. A later analysis computed generation probabilities with a VDJ recombination model fitted to out-of-frame rearrangements, and checked the results against IGoR. In a later analysis, TCR-TCR, TCR-HLA and TCR-CMV co-occurrence was scored with hypergeometric tests, and a repertoire-size bias correction was applied to TCR pairs. False discovery rates were estimated in a later analysis by permuting HLA or CMV assignments 20 times. In a later analysis, co-occurring TCRs were grouped using DBSCAN, with TCRdist sequence similarity added in when clustering inside HLA-allele-positive subsets. Repertoires with fewer than 30,000 or more than 120,000 public chains, plus five repertoires with anomalous nucleotide sharing, were excluded from co-occurrence clustering. TCRdb obtained this table from immuneACCESS and retained in-frame rearrangements with V and J assigned. These tables miss some clones; where compared with another copy, unresolved V genes account for less than half of the shortfall, and the remainder is unexplained. The V and J calls and clone size are taken from that table; D and trimming were inferred from the DNA. This sample gives about 140,000 clones in total; 72% of them show up just once. The ten largest clones add up to around 4.2% of the sample.

Its CDR3 holds 12 amino acids, cysteine through phenylalanine. Only the CDR3 region is kept as DNA, spanning 36 bases read in frame from base 1. At the junction V is shortened by 6 bases and J by 5 bases, with 10 bases in between. From the germline V gene, CDR1 is MNHEY and CDR2 is SVGAGI. The cohort was made up of about 670 healthy bone marrow donors. All cohort members were sampled while nominally healthy, although unrecorded immune exposures were likely present. The donor was CMV seropositive and belonged to the group of a few hundred seropositive cohort members. A peripheral blood sample was collected from each donor, and TCR beta sequencing was performed on peripheral blood mononuclear cells. Genomic DNA extraction from the blood cell samples was performed with the Qiagen DNeasy Blood Extraction Kit. About this clone: Its antigen is still unknown. One base away there is no much larger clone; base qualities are not given.

Material: PBMCs. The rearranged segments are TRBV6-5 and TRBJ1-1, with no confident D gene call. This sequence was found in a man aged 50 to 59 in good health and CMV-seropositive. This receptor has the CDR3 CASSHEGTEAFF. The nucleotide sequence is given as TGTGCCAGCAGCCACGAGGGAACTGAAGCTTTCTTT.